This TCR beta chain was identified in a study of T cell responses to AZD1222 COVID-19 vaccine. General study points: Across the whole spike, CD4 TCRs peaked at regions 160-218 and 743-854. Baseline serostatus was positive in only six or seven AZD1222 recipients.

In regard to this clone: No antigen is known for it.

V shed 3 bases, J shed 3 bases, and the junction held 6 bases outside the gene matches. Per germline, CDR1 KGHSH and CDR2 LQKENI. The CDR3 loop spans 15 amino acids. Assay used: immunoSEQ multiplex PCR; TCRdb lists only in-frame clones, some missing. Of around 160,000 clones in the sample, under 95% were seen once. The sequence came from an adult who received the AZD1222 COVID-19 vaccine. The rearrangement links TRBV18 to TRBJ2-5, with 8 bases matching TRBD2. The sample in question was peripheral blood, obtained 28 days after the second AZD1222 dose. CDR3 DNA sequence: TGTGCCAGCTCACCGGTAATAGCGGGAAAAGAGACCCAGTACTTC. Protein product: CASSPVIAGKETQYF.